This is a list of T cell receptor beta chains from one sample in a study of blood T cell repertoires in COVID-19. Method: immunoSEQ multiplex PCR; TCRdb's copy keeps in-frame clones and lacks some. The data contain 300,000 to 350,000 clones, 70% to 90% of them seen just once; the ten biggest clones take up around 2.1%. The specimen sequenced was PBMCs or T cells enriched from blood (not recorded which). The origin of the receptors is a young man who had recovered from COVID-19. Each CDR3 is given with its conserved first and last residue. A D gene is named only where the DNA matches it firmly. Clone sizes are given selectively: once, few, many, or a class where the clone is expanded.

>TRBV19|NA|NA|TRBJ1-5
TGTGCCACCAGTATGGGGCCCGGTGGCAATCAGCCCCAGCATTTT
CATSMGPGGNQPQHF
>TRBV29-1|NA|few|TRBJ1-5
TGCAGCGTTGGGGGACTCAATCAGCCCCAGCATTTT
CSVGGLNQPQHF
>TRBV6-5|NA|NA|TRBJ1-2
TGTGCCAGCAGTTACTCTTACAGAACTAACTATGGCTACACCTTC
CASSYSYRTNYGYTF
>TRBV5-8|TRBD1|NA|TRBJ2-2
TGTGCCAGCAGCTTTTTTAGGGGGCCCGGGGAGCTGTTTTTT
CASSFFRGPGELFF
>TRBV25-1|TRBD1|NA|TRBJ2-5
TGTGCCAGCAGTGTCCTCTTGACAGGGGGCGGAGAGACCCAGTACTTC
CASSVLLTGGGETQYF
>TRBV3-1/TRBV3-2|NA|once|TRBJ2-1
TGTGCCAGCAGCCAAGACCCTCCCGGGGGGCACGTCTCGGGCAATGAGCAGTTCTTC
CASSQDPPGGHVSGNEQFF
>TRBV6-4|TRBD1|NA|TRBJ1-1
TGTGCCAGCAGGGCACAGGGGGAGGTAGACACTGAAGCTTTCTTT
CASRAQGEVDTEAFF
>TRBV20-1|NA|NA|TRBJ2-5
TGCAGTGCTGGGCTCGGAGAGACCCAGTACTTC
CSAGLGETQYF
>TRBV18|NA|NA|TRBJ2-1
TGTGCCAGCTCACCTTCCAGCGGCACCTATAACAATGAGCAGTTCTTC
CASSPSSGTYNNEQFF
>TRBV25-1|NA|few|TRBJ2-5
TGTGCCAGCAGTGAAGAGGGCCCGATAGAGACCCAGTACTTC
CASSEEGPIETQYF
>TRBV7-2|TRBD2|once|TRBJ2-5
TGTGCCAGCAGCTCCAATACGGGAGGAGAGACCCAGTACTTC
CASSSNTGGETQYF
>TRBV4-1|TRBD1|NA|TRBJ1-4
TGCGCCAGCGCAAGGACAGGGGGTGAAAAACTGTTTTTT
CASARTGGEKLFF
>TRBV9|TRBD1|NA|TRBJ1-2
TGTGCCAGCAGCTTAGACGACAGGGGGTTATATGGCTACACCTTC
CASSLDDRGLYGYTF
>TRBV11-3|NA|NA|TRBJ2-5
TGTGCCAGCAGCTTCAGAGGGTCCGAGACCCAGTACTTC
CASSFRGSETQYF
>TRBV6-5|NA|NA|TRBJ1-6
TGTGTAAGCAAGCGGACAGTAACTTCACCCCTCCACTTT
CVSKRTVTSPLHF
>TRBV6-1|NA|once|TRBJ1-4
TGTGCCAGCAGTGAATTGCTGGACAGAGGAGAAAAACTGTTTTTT
CASSELLDRGEKLFF
>TRBV10-3|TRBD1|NA|TRBJ1-2
TGTGCCATCAGTCGGACAGGTCGAGGGAGCAGTGGCTACACCTTC
CAISRTGRGSSGYTF
>TRBV5-6|NA|NA|TRBJ2-5
TGTGCCAGCAGCTGGGGTTCGGGCGGGAAAGAGACCCAGTACTTC
CASSWGSGGKETQYF
>TRBV7-9|TRBD1|NA|TRBJ1-1
TGTGCCAGCTGGGGGACAGGGAGACCTGAAGCTTTCTTT
CASWGTGRPEAFF
>TRBV5-6|NA|few|TRBJ1-2
TGTGCCAGCAGCTTGATTGCAGGGGCTACTAACTATGGCTACACCTTC
CASSLIAGATNYGYTF
>TRBV7-8|TRBD1|NA|TRBJ1-1
TGTGCCAGCAGCCTTTCAGGGGGAGATCAAGCTTTCTTT
CASSLSGGDQAFF
>TRBV12-3/TRBV12-4|NA|NA|TRBJ1-2
TGTGCCAGCAGTCCCCAGATTTATGGCTACACCTTC
CASSPQIYGYTF
>TRBV5-4|TRBD1|NA|TRBJ1-2
TGTGCCAGCAGCTTGGCCGGGACAGGGGACTATGGCTACACCTTC
CASSLAGTGDYGYTF
>TRBV19|TRBD1|NA|TRBJ2-7
TGTGCCAGTAGTCTTGGACAGGTAACCTACGAGCAGTACTTC
CASSLGQVTYEQYF
>TRBV11-2|NA|NA|TRBJ1-1
TGTGCCAGCAGCTTACAGCGCTCGAACACTGAAGCTTTCTTT
CASSLQRSNTEAFF
>TRBV6-5|NA|NA|TRBJ2-7
TGTGCCAGCAGTTACGGGCAGTTTCTCTCCTACGAGCAGTACTTC
CASSYGQFLSYEQYF
>TRBV7-9|NA|once|TRBJ1-5
TGTGCCAGCAGCTTAGCCGGGGGAGGTCAGCCCCAGCATTTT
CASSLAGGGQPQHF
>TRBV5-6|TRBD2|NA|TRBJ2-7
TGTGCCAGCAGCTCTTATTCCGGGGGGGTGGAGTACTTC
CASSSYSGGVEYF
>TRBV24-1|TRBD2|NA|TRBJ2-3
TGTGCCACCAGTGACCCCGGGGGGACAGATACGCAGTATTTT
CATSDPGGTDTQYF
>TRBV6-4|NA|NA|TRBJ1-2
TGTGCCAGCAGTGAAGGGGAGGGGGTTAACTATGGCTACACCTTC
CASSEGEGVNYGYTF
>TRBV1|NA|NA|TRBJ2-5
TGCACCAGCAGCCACTTACCCTGGACACTTCAAGAGACCCAGTACTTC
CTSSHLPWTLQETQYF
>TRBV7-5|NA|NA|TRBJ1-1
TGTGCCAGAAGCTTATTGTGGCAGGGAGGCCCCCTGGCTGAAGCTTTCTTT
CARSLLWQGGPLAEAFF
>TRBV2|TRBD2|few|TRBJ2-5
TGTGCCAGCAGTGGAACTAGCGGGGGTTTTGGGGAGACCCAGTACTTC
CASSGTSGGFGETQYF
>TRBV18|TRBD1|NA|TRBJ1-3
TGTGCCAGCTCACTGGACAGGGCTGGAAACACCATATATTTT
CASSLDRAGNTIYF
>TRBV24-1|NA|once|TRBJ1-4
TGTGCCACCAGTGATGCAGGGGCTAATGAAAAACTGTTTTTT
CATSDAGANEKLFF
>TRBV6-6|NA|NA|TRBJ1-6
TGTGCCAGCAGTTCCCAGGGGAATAATTCACCCCTCCACTTT
CASSSQGNNSPLHF
>TRBV6-5|TRBD1|NA|TRBJ1-6
TGTGCCAGCAGTTACTCAGGGGGCGAGACACCCCTCCACTTT
CASSYSGGETPLHF
>TRBV6-5|NA|NA|TRBJ1-1
TGTGCCAGCAGCTTAACGGTTGGGACTGGGACGGAAGCTTTCTTT
CASSLTVGTGTEAFF
>TRBV5-5|NA|NA|TRBJ2-2
TGTGCCAGCAGCCGTGCAGGGGACGGGGAGCTGTTTTTT
CASSRAGDGELFF
>TRBV9|NA|once|TRBJ1-2
TGTGCCAGCAGCCCGCAACAGGGAGGGAGCTATGGCTACACCTTC
CASSPQQGGSYGYTF
>TRBV30|NA|NA|TRBJ1-5
TGTGCCTGGAGTTTAGATTGGGGGGGGAATAGCAATCAGCCCCAGCATTTT
CAWSLDWGGNSNQPQHF
>TRBV3-1/TRBV3-2|NA|NA|TRBJ2-7
TGTGCCAGCAGCCATCTAGACAGGAGCTCCTACGAGCAGTACTTC
CASSHLDRSSYEQYF
>TRBV6-1|TRBD1|NA|TRBJ1-2
TGTGCCAGCAGTGAAATCTGGGCAGGGGGAATCTATGGCTACACCTTC
CASSEIWAGGIYGYTF
>TRBV12-5|TRBD1|NA|TRBJ2-1
TGTGCTACCCTGAGGACAGGGGGTTACAATGAGCAGTTCTTC
CATLRTGGYNEQFF
>TRBV4-1|NA|NA|TRBJ1-5
TGCGCCAGCAGCCAAGAAACAGGGTTGGTCCCAAATCAGCCCCAGCATTTT
CASSQETGLVPNQPQHF
>TRBV10-1|NA|NA|TRBJ1-2
TGCGCCAGCAGTGATACAGGGATGGGCTACACCTTC
CASSDTGMGYTF
>TRBV5-8|TRBD1|NA|TRBJ1-2
TGTGCCAGCAGCAGGGACAGGAAAATCAACTATGGCTACACCTTC
CASSRDRKINYGYTF
>TRBV7-9|NA|NA|TRBJ1-3
TGTGCCAGCAGCACCCCCGCAGGGGAAACCCCTGGAAACACCATATATTTT
CASSTPAGETPGNTIYF
>TRBV7-9|NA|NA|TRBJ2-7
TGTGCCAGCAGCTCTTTCGGGTACGAGCAGTACTTC
CASSSFGYEQYF
>TRBV2|NA|NA|TRBJ1-5
TGTGCCAGCAGTGAAGCGGCCGGACAGCATCAGCCCCAGCATTTT
CASSEAAGQHQPQHF